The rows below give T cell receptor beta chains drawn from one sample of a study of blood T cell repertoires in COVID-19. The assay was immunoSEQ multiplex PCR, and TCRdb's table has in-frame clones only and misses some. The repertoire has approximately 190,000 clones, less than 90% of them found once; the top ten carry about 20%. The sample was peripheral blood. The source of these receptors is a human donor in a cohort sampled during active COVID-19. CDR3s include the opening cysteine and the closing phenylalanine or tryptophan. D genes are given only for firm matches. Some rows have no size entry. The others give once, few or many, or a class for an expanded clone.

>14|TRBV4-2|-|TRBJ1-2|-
CASSQEGEGDGYTF
TGTGCCAGCAGCCAAGAGGGGGAGGGGGATGGCTACACCTTC
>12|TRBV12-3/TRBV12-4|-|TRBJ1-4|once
CASGFANEKLFF
TGTGCCAGCGGTTTCGCTAATGAAAAACTGTTTTTT
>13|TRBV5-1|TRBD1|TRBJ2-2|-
CASRGQGHGELFF
TGCGCCAGCAGGGGACAGGGCCACGGGGAGCTGTTTTTT
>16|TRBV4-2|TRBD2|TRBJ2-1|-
CASSPEAGAFWNEQFF
TGTGCCAGCAGCCCAGAGGCGGGAGCATTTTGGAATGAGCAGTTCTTC
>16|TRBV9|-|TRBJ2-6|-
CASSVQGIFGANVLTF
TGTGCCAGCAGCGTTCAGGGAATCTTTGGGGCCAACGTCCTGACTTTC
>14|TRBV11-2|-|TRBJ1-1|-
CASSSSQGYTEAFF
TGTGCCAGCAGCTCCTCCCAGGGGTACACTGAAGCTTTCTTT
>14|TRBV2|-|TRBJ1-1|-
CASSLHGGNTEAFF
TGTGCCAGCAGCCTGCACGGGGGGAACACTGAAGCTTTCTTT
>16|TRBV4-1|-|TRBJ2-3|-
CASSRQRSSGTDTQYF
TGCGCCAGCAGCCGGCAGCGGTCTAGTGGCACAGATACGCAGTATTTT
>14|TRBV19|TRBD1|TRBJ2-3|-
CASGDRSSTDTQYF
TGTGCCAGTGGGGACAGGTCTAGCACAGATACGCAGTATTTT
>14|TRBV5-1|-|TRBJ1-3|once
CASSLGQPGNTIYF
TGCGCCAGCAGCTTGGGACAGCCTGGAAACACCATATATTTT
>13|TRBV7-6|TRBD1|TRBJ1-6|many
CASSQNRGSPLHF
TGTGCCAGCAGCCAGAACAGGGGTTCTCCCCTCCACTTT
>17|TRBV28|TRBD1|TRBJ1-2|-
CASSLTTPGQGVNGYTF
TGTGCCAGCAGTCTTACTACACCGGGACAGGGGGTGAATGGCTACACCTTC
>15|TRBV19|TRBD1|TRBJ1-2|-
CASSMAGAGGDGYTF
TGTGCCAGTAGTATGGCGGGCGCAGGGGGAGATGGCTACACCTTC
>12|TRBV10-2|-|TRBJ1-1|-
CASRSLNTEAFF
TGCGCCAGCAGGAGCTTGAACACTGAAGCTTTCTTT
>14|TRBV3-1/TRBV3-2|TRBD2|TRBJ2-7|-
CASSRAGGGHEQYF
TGTGCCAGCAGCCGAGCGGGAGGTGGCCACGAGCAGTACTTC
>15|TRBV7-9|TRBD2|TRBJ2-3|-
CASSLGRGGLDTQYF
TGTGCCAGCAGCTTAGGGCGGGGGGGCCTAGATACGCAGTATTTT
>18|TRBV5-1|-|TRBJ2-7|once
CASSLDRGYWGSSYEQYF
TGCGCCAGCAGCTTGGACCGGGGGTACTGGGGGAGCTCCTACGAGCAGTACTTC
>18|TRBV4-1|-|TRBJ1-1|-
CASSLQRPGHLLNTEAFF
TGCGCCAGCAGCCTCCAACGACCGGGACACCTTTTGAACACTGAAGCTTTCTTT
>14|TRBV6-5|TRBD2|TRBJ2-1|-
CAGSQGLGHNEQFF
TGTGCCGGTTCCCAGGGACTAGGCCACAATGAGCAGTTCTTC
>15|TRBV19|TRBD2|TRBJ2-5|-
CASSSISGSGETQYF
TGTGCCAGTAGTTCGATAAGCGGGAGTGGGGAGACCCAGTACTTC
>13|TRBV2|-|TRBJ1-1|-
CASSVSGITEAFF
TGTGCCAGCAGTGTAAGCGGGATCACTGAAGCTTTCTTT
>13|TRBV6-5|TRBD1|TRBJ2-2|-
CASHHTGAGELFF
TGTGCCAGCCATCACACAGGGGCCGGGGAGCTGTTTTTT
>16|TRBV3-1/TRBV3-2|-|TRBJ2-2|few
CASSQDPSAVTGELFF
TGTGCCAGCAGCCAAGATCCCAGCGCGGTCACCGGGGAGCTGTTTTTT
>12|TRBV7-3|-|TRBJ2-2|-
CASSRGSGELFF
TGTGCCAGCAGCCGGGGGTCCGGGGAGCTGTTTTTT
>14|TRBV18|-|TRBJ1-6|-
CASSTEGYNSPLHF
TGTGCCAGCTCTACAGAAGGCTATAATTCACCCCTCCACTTT
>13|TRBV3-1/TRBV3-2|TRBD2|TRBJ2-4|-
CASSQGREGIQYF
TGTGCCAGCAGCCAAGGAAGGGAGGGCATTCAGTACTTC
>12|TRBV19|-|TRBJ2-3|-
CASSTPQDTQYF
TGTGCCAGTAGTACTCCCCAGGATACGCAGTATTTT
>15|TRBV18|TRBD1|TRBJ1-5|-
CASSPGTGIEQPQHF
TGTGCCAGCTCACCAGGGACAGGGATTGAACAGCCCCAGCATTTT
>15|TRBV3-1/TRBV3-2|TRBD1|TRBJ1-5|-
CASSQRGGENQPQHF
TGTGCCAGCAGCCAGCGAGGGGGCGAAAATCAGCCCCAGCATTTT
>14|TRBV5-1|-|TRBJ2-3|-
CASSLFAGPDTQYF
TGCGCCAGCAGCTTGTTCGCAGGGCCCGATACGCAGTATTTT
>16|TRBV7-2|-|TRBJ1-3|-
CASSLGRVPSGNTIYF
TGTGCCAGCAGCTTAGGGAGGGTTCCCTCTGGAAACACCATATATTTT
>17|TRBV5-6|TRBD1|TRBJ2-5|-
CASSLTPGQLVQETQYF
TGTGCCAGCAGCCTAACGCCGGGACAGCTAGTTCAAGAGACCCAGTACTTC
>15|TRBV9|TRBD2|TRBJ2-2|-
CASSVGLADTGELFF
TGTGCCAGCAGCGTAGGACTAGCCGACACCGGGGAGCTGTTTTTT
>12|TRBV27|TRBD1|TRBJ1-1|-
CASSSWTGEAFF
TGTGCCAGCAGTTCCTGGACAGGGGAAGCTTTCTTT
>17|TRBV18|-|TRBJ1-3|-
CASSSGTGGKAGNTIYF
TGTGCCAGCTCATCCGGGACGGGGGGTAAAGCTGGAAACACCATATATTTT
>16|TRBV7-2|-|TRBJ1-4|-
CASSLGANPTNEKLFF
TGTGCCAGCAGCTTGGGGGCCAACCCAACTAATGAAAAACTGTTTTTT
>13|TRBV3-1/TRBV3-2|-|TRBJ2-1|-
CASSQTSGNEQFF
TGTGCCAGCAGCCAAACTTCCGGCAATGAGCAGTTCTTC
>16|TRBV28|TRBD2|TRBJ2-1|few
CASRPLLAGFENEQFF
TGTGCCAGCAGACCCCTACTAGCGGGATTCGAGAATGAGCAGTTCTTC
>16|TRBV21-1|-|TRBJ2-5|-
CASSKGARYDRGTQYF
TGTGCCAGCAGCAAAGGAGCTCGGTACGACCGGGGGACCCAGTACTTC
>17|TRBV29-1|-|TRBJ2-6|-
CSGTWSIGPSGANVLTF
TGCAGCGGAACATGGAGCATAGGTCCCTCTGGGGCCAACGTCCTGACTTTC
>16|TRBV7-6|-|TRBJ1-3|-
CASSLTVTTSGNTIYF
TGTGCCAGCAGCTTAACAGTCACAACCTCTGGAAACACCATATATTTT
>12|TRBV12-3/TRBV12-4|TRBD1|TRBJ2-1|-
CASSLWGQGLFF
TGTGCCAGCAGCCTTTGGGGACAGGGACTTTTCTTC